The following is a T cell receptor (beta chain) sequence with its context. As yet, its antigen is unknown. The CDR3 sequence is 14 residues long. With 7 bases clipped from V and 3 bases from J, the junction kept 8 bases outside the gene matches. Germline CDR1 SGHTA, CDR2 FQGNSA. Each Susac syndrome patient had definite or probable disease by recently defined criteria. The entry originates in a study of CD8 T cells in Susac syndrome. Points from the study as a whole: The CD4+ T cell repertoires, which came from Susac syndrome patients, showed no sign of clonal expansion.

cDNA came from approximately 0.5 to 1 ug RNA primed by random hexamers. Using its own MiXCR run on the immunoSEQ multiplex PCR reads, TCRdb lists one record per CDR3 protein. This table holds 180,000 or so distinct CDR3 sequences, just under 95% found once. This chain links TRBV7-2 with TRBJ2-7, with TRBD1 identical over 8 bases. Sequences were obtained from CD4+ T cells from PBMCs. The clonotype was recovered from a human donor with Susac syndrome. CDR3 sequence (DNA): TGTGCCAGCAAATACGGGACAGGCTACTACGAGCAGTACTTC. This translates into CASKYGTGYYEQYF. The variable domain in full, with the rest retrieved from reference TRBV7-2 and TRBJ2-7, is GAGVSQSPSNKVTEKGKDVELRCDPISGHTALYWYRQSLGQGLEFLIYFQGNSAPDKSGLPSDRFSAERTGGSVSTLTIQRTQQEDSAVYLCASKYGTGYYEQYFGPGTRLTVT.